This TCR beta chain was identified during a study of cytomegalovirus exposure and HLA in healthy donors (dated by TCRdb to 2016 to 2017). Regarding the complete study: An earlier analysis of several hundred of the donors reported 276 Gb of sequence data and around 110 million unique TCR beta sequences obtained from around 180 million T cells. Roughly 300 gigabases of sequencing data and 70 million to 100 million unique TCR sequences made up an early release that covered 500 to 700 HLA-typed donors. Of the 300 to 500 genotyped donors, approximately 80% were placed in the genetic ancestry cluster associated with self-reported Caucasian donors. The study aimed to test whether signatures of past pathogen exposure could be identified by cataloging public T cell receptors. The study profiled the T cell repertoires of 550 to 700 subjects by immunosequencing and related them to cytomegalovirus serostatus. A separate validation cohort of roughly 110 different subjects was used in addition to the approximately 700-subject first cohort. The study combined high-throughput TCR immunosequencing, statistical association of individual TCRs with disease status, and machine learning to predict cytomegalovirus infection status. In a later analysis, previously published TCR beta repertoires from 500 to 750 donors were re-analyzed and high-resolution HLA genotyping was added so that TCR occurrence patterns could be studied. Rather than using new phenotypic data, the later analysis identified candidate immune exposures from TCR beta sequences and from how often those sequences occurred across donors. An earlier analysis of approximately 500 of the donors applied high-throughput TCR beta sequencing to assess whether each TCR beta V gene segment acted as functional or pseudogenic. Donor age, sex, ethnicity and CMV serostatus were compiled alongside the repertoire data. Genome-wide SNP genotypes for about 65% of the 666 donors were used in a later genetic analysis, which treated that subset as a discovery cohort. All discovery cohort repertoires had been generated on a single sequencing platform. Both class I and class II loci were covered by HLA typing, at four-digit resolution. Typing coverage differed by locus: A, B, C, DRB1 and DQB1 were typed in about 629-630 donors, DQA1 in approximately 520, DPA1 in 600 to 610, and DPB1 in approximately 450. Because of strong linkage in the cohort, four or five DR-DQ haplotypes were treated as single units for association and clustering. Across about 370 genotyped donors of the cohort, an average of approximately 240,000 unique TCR beta nucleotide sequences per donor were sequenced, and around 20% of those sequences were non-productive. Beyond this particular receptor, the publication reports: An earlier analysis of around 600 of the donors showed that most TCR beta V segments appeared in productive rearrangements either about 90% or about 30% of the time, which broadly matched IMGT annotations. In a later analysis, around 17,000 TCR beta sequences were associated with specific HLA alleles at a false discovery rate of 0.05. Immune exposure information for the cohort was limited to CMV serostatus. In a later genetic analysis, a missense DCLRE1C variant was associated with V-gene and J-gene trimming of TCR beta chains, and the association was replicated in an independent cohort. In a later analysis, TCR association rates were found to vary across HLA loci, with the most associated TCRs seen for DRB1 alleles and the fewest for HLA-C alleles. Several of the top co-occurrence clusters appeared to be linked to parvovirus B19, influenza, CMV and Epstein-Barr virus, according to a later analysis. Sequencing depth was assumed to be roughly uniform across donors in the presence/absence analyses, though that assumption may not hold. Most TCR sequences were observed very rarely across donors, whereas some public TCRs were present in many individuals. Linkage disequilibrium might explain the correlated functional status among segregating V segments, but an unknown experimental factor could not be excluded. Three of the identified cytomegalovirus-associated TCR beta chains were confirmed in vitro to be specific for cytomegalovirus antigens. In this cohort, only TCR beta chains were sequenced, and detectable features were limited by the absence of alpha or paired-chain data. Roughly 15 rarely observed V segments, including chromosome 9 orphons, were excluded from the earlier analysis of about 500 of the donors because counts were too low. Because HLA typing was unavailable for some donors at each locus, only the typed subset was used in association tests. A later genetic analysis reported fewer N-insertions in productive TCRs among donors in an Asian-associated ancestry cluster than the approximately 670-donor mean. When HLA alleles, especially DR and DQ, strongly co-occurred, attributing TCR associations to individual alleles was difficult. Most CMV-associated TCR beta chains appeared to be HLA-restricted in a later analysis, and the HLA associations seemed to be driven largely by CMV exposure. A cluster of highly shared sequence variants was judged likely to be a technical artifact of the sequencing pipeline. The authors suggested that the approach could potentially be extended to other disease states and immunological phenotypes. Some IMGT-functional V segments, including TRBV6-2 and TRBV6-3, could not be told apart with the 87-base-pair reads, so those segments were excluded. A later analysis found that HLA-associated TCR beta chains were more clonally expanded and had lower generation probabilities than equally common non-associated chains. In both the original and validation cohorts, the classifier was reported to diagnose cytomegalovirus status with high specificity and sensitivity. The study listed 150 to 200 TCR beta chains as associated with cytomegalovirus. A further reported finding was that TCR beta sequences accurately predicted the HLA-A and HLA-B alleles for most subjects in the first cohort.

The CDR3 runs 12 amino acids, cysteine and phenylalanine included. Only the CDR3 part of the read is kept: 36 bases, read in frame from the first base. The germline ends are 9 bases apart after V is trimmed by 7 bases and J by 3 bases. CDR1 and CDR2, looked up from the germline V gene, are SGHAT and FQNNGV. The cohort consisted of 650 to 700 healthy bone marrow donors. At the time of sampling, all cohort members were nominally healthy, though unrecorded immune exposures were likely present. Of the approximately 610 cohort members, 289 had positive CMV serostatus and around 350 had negative CMV serostatus, and CMV serostatus was not recorded for the donor. Each donor provided a peripheral blood sample, and peripheral blood mononuclear cells were used for TCR beta sequencing. The Qiagen DNeasy Blood Extraction Kit was used to extract genomic DNA from the blood cell samples. A word on this clone: The antigen it recognizes is unknown. Within one base of it there is no much larger clone, and no base qualities were kept.

Receptor libraries were prepared by the immunoSEQ multiplex PCR assay. For the multiplex PCR, a mixture combining 60 forward primers for TCR Vbeta segments and 13 reverse primers for TCR Jbeta segments was used. The CDR3 region of rearranged TCR beta genes was amplified from genomic DNA with a multiplex PCR assay. Amplified TCR beta libraries were sequenced as 87-base-pair reads on the Illumina HiSeq System. As for the authors' bioinformatics: A later analysis tallied approximately 87 million unique TCR beta chains across the 666 repertoires, and about 12 million of those chains were shared by two or more donors. Raw reads were error-corrected and collapsed into unique sequences with a nearest-neighbor algorithm that merged closely related sequences to remove PCR and sequencing errors. V, D and J gene segments were assigned by aligning CDR3 sequences to IMGT reference sequences. For a sequence to be retained, a match of at least six nucleotides was required to both a V gene segment and a J gene segment. A rearrangement was called productive if the CDR3 had no stop codons and remained in frame with V and J, and every other rearrangement was called non-productive. CDR3 was defined according to IMGT convention as the region running from the second conserved V-encoded cysteine to the conserved J-encoded phenylalanine. In an earlier analysis of some 550 of the donors, sequences lacking an unambiguous match to a single V gene segment were excluded. In an earlier analysis of 587 of the donors, V segments were called functional above 56.7% productive rearrangements and were called segregating when the between-donor standard deviation exceeded 5%. To diagnose cytomegalovirus status from the catalog of TCR beta chain sequences, a statistical classification framework was built. In a later analysis, TCR nucleotide sequences were compared against IMGT/GENE-DB human TR gene sequences so that V and J genes could be assigned. In a later analysis, CDR3 sequences and most-parsimonious VDJ recombination scenarios were assigned using the TCRdist pipeline. In a later analysis, every TCR beta chain was defined by the combination of its CDR3 amino acid sequence and its V-gene family, and reads without a unique V-gene family were dropped. In a later analysis, fewer than 600 highly shared, low-generation-probability nucleotide sequences were removed to address suspected cross-contamination and a sequencing artifact. For each public chain, a later analysis derived a clonal expansion index from normalized ranks of inferred template counts within each repertoire. Generation probabilities in a later analysis came from a VDJ recombination model fitted to out-of-frame rearrangements, and those results were checked against IGoR. Hypergeometric tests were used in a later analysis to score TCR-TCR, TCR-HLA and TCR-CMV co-occurrence, with a repertoire-size bias correction applied to the TCR pairs. In a later analysis, false discovery rates were estimated by permuting HLA or CMV assignments 20 times. In a later analysis, co-occurring TCRs were grouped using DBSCAN, with TCRdist sequence similarity added in when clustering inside HLA-allele-positive subsets. Repertoires with fewer than 30,000 or more than 120,000 public chains were left out of co-occurrence clustering, as were four to six repertoires with anomalous nucleotide sharing. In its TCRdb copy, this immuneACCESS table keeps in-frame sequences only and misses some clones. Where compared with another copy, unresolved V genes explain less than half of these, and the others have no known cause. V, J and clone size are taken as reported in that table, and D and trimming were inferred from the DNA itself. The sample table holds about 130,000 clones, of which approximately 60% were seen once. Approximately 1.6% of the sample comes from the top ten.

The source is a human donor in good health. The chain uses TRBV11-2 and TRBJ1-1; a tentative D match to TRBD1 spans 6 bases. The sequencing input was PBMCs. The CDR3 is CASTPGDTEAFF. In nucleotide form, the sequence is TGTGCCAGCACCCCAGGGGACACTGAAGCTTTCTTT.